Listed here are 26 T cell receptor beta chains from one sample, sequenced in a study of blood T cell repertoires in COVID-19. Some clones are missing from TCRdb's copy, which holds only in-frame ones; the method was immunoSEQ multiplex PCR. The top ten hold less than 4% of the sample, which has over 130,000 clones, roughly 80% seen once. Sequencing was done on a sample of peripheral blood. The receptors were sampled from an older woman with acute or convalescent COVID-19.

The DNA of the CDR3 is TGTGCCAGCAGCAAAGGGGGACAGGGAGGGCTCTCGGGAAAACTGTTTTTT. It yields the protein CASSKGGQGGLSGKLFF. The chain joins TRBV28 to TRBJ1-4, with TRBD1 matching over 9 bases. CDR1 is MDHEN, CDR2 SYDVKM, per germline. Trimming cost V 6 bases and J 10 bases; bases outside gene matches: 18. The CDR3 loop spans 17 amino acids.

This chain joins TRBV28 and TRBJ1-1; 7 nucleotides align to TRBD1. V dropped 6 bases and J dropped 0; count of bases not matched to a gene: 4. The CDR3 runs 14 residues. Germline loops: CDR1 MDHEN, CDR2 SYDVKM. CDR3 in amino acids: CASRYGTVNTEAFF. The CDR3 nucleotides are TGTGCCAGCAGATACGGGACAGTGAACACTGAAGCTTTCTTT.

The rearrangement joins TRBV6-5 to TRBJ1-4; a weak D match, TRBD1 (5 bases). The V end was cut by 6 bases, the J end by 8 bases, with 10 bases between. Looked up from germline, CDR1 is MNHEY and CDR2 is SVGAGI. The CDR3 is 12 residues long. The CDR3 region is CASRQGWEKLFF. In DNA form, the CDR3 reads TGTGCCAGCAGGCAGGGTTGGGAAAAACTGTTTTTT.

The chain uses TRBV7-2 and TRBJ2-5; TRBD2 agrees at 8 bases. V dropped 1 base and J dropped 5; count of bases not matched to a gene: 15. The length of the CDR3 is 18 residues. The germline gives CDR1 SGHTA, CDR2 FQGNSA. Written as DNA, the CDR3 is TGTGCCAGCAGCTTAGGTTATCCAGCGGGAGACCCAGGGGAGACCCAGTACTTC. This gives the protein CASSLGYPAGDPGETQYF.

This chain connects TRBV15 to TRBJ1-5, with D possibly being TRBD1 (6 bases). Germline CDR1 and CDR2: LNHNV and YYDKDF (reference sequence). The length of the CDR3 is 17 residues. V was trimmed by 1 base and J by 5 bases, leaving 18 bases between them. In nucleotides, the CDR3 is TGTGCCACCAGCAGAGTCAGGGGCACATGGGGCTATCAGCCCCAGCATTTT. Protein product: CATSRVRGTWGYQPQHF.

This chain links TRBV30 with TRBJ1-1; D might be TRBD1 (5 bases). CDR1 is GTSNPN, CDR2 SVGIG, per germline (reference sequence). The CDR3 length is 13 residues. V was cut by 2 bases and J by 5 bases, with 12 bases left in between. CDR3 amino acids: CAWSKGARTEAFF. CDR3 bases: TGTGCCTGGAGTAAAGGGGCGAGGACTGAAGCTTTCTTT.

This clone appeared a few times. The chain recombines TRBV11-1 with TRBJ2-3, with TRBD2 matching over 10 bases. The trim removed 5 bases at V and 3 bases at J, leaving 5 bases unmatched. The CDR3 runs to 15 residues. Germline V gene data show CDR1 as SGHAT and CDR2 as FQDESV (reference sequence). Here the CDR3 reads CASSTGLAFTDTQYF. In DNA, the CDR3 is TGTGCCAGCAGCACGGGACTAGCGTTTACAGATACGCAGTATTTT.

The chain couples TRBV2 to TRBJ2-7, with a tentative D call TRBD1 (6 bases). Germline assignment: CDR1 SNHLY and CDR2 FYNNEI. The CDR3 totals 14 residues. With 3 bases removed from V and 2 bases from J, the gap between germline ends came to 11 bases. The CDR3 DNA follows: TGTGCCAGCAGTGACAGGGGTTCTACCTACGAGCAGTACTTC. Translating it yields CASSDRGSTYEQYF.

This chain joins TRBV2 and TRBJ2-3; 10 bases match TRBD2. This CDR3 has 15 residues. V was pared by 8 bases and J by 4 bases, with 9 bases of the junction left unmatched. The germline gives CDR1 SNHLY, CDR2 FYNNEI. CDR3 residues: CASRGILAGADTQYF. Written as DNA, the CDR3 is TGTGCCAGCCGGGGGATCCTAGCGGGAGCAGATACGCAGTATTTT.

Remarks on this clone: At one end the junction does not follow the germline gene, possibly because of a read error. DNA for the CDR3: TGTGCCAGCAGGGAAGCAGGACTAGCAGTTAGCACAGATACGCAGTATTTT. As protein: CASREAGLAVSTDTQYF. The rearrangement uses TRBV6-1 and TRBJ2-3; 8 nucleotides match TRBD2. Germline V gives CDR1 MNHNS, CDR2 SASEGT. The CDR3 length is 17 residues.

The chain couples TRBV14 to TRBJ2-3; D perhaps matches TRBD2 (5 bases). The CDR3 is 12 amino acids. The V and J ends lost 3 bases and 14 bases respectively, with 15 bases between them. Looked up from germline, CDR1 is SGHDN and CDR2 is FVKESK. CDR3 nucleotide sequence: TGTGCCAGCAGCCATAGTCTAGACGGGGTGTATTTT. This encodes CASSHSLDGVYF. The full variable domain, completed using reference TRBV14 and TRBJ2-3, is EAGVTQFPSHSVIEKGQTVTLRCDPISGHDNLYWYRRVMGKEIKFLLHFVKESKQDESGMPNNRFLAERTGGTYSTLKVQPAELEDSGVYFCASSHSLDGVYFGPGTRLTVL.

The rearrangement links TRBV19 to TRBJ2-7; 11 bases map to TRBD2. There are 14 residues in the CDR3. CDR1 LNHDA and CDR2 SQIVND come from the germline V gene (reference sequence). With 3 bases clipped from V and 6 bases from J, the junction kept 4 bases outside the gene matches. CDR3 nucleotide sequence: TGTGCCAGTAGTATTGGTCTAGCGGGAGGCGAGCAGTACTTC. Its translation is CASSIGLAGGEQYF.

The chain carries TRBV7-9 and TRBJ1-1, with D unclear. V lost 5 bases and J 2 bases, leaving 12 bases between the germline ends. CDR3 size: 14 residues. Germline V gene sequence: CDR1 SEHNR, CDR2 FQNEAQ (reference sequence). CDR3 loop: CASSVGLKNTEAFF. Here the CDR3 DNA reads TGTGCCAGCAGCGTAGGTTTAAAAAACACTGAAGCTTTCTTT. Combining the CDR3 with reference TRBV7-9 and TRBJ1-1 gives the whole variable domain DTGVSQNPRHKITKRGQNVTFRCDPISEHNRLYWYRQTLGQGPEFLTYFQNEAQLEKSRLLSDRFSAERPKGSFSTLEIQRTEQGDSAMYLCASSVGLKNTEAFFGQGTRLTVV.

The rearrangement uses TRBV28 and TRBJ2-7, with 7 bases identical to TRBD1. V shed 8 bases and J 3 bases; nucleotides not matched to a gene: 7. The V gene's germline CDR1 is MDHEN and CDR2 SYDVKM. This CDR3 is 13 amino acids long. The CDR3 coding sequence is TGTGCCAGCCGAGACAGGGCCAACTACGAGCAGTACTTC. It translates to CASRDRANYEQYF.

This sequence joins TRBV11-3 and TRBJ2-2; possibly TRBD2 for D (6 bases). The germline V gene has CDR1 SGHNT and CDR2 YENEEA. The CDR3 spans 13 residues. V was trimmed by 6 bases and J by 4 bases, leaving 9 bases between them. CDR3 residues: CASRKGGTGELFF. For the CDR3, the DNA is TGTGCCAGCAGGAAGGGAGGCACCGGGGAGCTGTTTTTT.

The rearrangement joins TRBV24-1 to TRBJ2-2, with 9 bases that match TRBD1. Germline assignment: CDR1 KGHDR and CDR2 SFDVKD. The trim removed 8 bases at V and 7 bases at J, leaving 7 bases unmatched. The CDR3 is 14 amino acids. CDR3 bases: TGTGCCACCACGGGACAGGGTGACGGCGGGGAGCTGTTTTTT. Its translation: CATTGQGDGGELFF.

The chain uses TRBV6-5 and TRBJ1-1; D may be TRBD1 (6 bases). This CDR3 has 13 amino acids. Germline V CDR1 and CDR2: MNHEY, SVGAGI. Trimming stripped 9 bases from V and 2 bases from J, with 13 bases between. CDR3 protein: CASLDRLNTEAFF. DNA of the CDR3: TGTGCCAGTCTGGACAGACTTAACACTGAAGCTTTCTTT.

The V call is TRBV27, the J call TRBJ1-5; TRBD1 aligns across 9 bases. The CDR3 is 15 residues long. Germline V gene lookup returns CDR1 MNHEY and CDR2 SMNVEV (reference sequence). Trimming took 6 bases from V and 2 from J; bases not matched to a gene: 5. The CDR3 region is CASRLGQGGNQPQHF. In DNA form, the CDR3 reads TGTGCCAGCAGGCTGGGACAGGGAGGCAATCAGCCCCAGCATTTT.

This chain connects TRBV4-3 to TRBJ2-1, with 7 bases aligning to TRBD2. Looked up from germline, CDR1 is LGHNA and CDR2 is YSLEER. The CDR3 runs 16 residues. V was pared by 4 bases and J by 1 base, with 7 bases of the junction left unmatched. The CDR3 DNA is TGCGCCAGCAGCCCCCTGGCGGGAGAGTCCTACAATGAGCAGTTCTTC. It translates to CASSPLAGESYNEQFF.

As DNA, the CDR3 is TGCGCCAGCAGCCAACTATTCCGACAGGGTACCTACGAGCAGTACTTC. Translation: CASSQLFRQGTYEQYF. The chain carries TRBV4-1 and TRBJ2-7; 7 bases align to TRBD1. The length of the CDR3 is 16 residues. The J segment lost 2 bases and the V segment lost 2 bases, leaving 9 bases of the junction unmatched. Germline lookup yields CDR1 MGHRA and CDR2 YSYEKL.

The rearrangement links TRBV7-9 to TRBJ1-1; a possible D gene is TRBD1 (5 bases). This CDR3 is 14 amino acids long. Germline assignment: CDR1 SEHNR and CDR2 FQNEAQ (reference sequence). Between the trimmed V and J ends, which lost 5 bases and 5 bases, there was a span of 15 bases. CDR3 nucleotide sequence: TGTGCCAGCAGCCCCGGAGGGGTTGAAACTGAAGCTTTCTTT. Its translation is CASSPGGVETEAFF.

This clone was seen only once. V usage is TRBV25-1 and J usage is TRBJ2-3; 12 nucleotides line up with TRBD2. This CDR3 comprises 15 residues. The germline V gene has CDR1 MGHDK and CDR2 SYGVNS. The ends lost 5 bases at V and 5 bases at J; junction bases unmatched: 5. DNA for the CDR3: TGTGCCAGCAGTTCTAGCGGGAGGGTCGGAGATACGCAGTATTTT. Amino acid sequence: CASSSSGRVGDTQYF.

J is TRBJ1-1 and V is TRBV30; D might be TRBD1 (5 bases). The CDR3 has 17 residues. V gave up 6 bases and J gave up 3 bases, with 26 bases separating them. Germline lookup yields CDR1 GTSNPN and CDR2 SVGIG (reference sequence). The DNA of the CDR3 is TGTGCCTGCCAGGTAGGGGAACCCGGCAGGCTAGACACTGAAGCTTTCTTT. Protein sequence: CACQVGEPGRLDTEAFF.

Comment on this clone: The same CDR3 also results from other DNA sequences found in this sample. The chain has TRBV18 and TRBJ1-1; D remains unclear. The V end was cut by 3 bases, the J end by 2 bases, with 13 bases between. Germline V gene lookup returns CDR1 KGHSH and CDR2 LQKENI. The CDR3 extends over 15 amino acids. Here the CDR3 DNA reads TGTGCCAGCTCACCGCCGGGCGGGGTCAACACTGAAGCTTTCTTT. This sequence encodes CASSPPGGVNTEAFF. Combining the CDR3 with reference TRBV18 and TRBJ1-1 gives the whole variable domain NAGVMQNPRHLVRRRGQEARLRCSPMKGHSHVYWYRQLPEEGLKFMVYLQKENIIDESGMPKERFSAEFPKEGPSILRIQQVVRGDSAAYFCASSPPGGVNTEAFFGQGTRLTVV.

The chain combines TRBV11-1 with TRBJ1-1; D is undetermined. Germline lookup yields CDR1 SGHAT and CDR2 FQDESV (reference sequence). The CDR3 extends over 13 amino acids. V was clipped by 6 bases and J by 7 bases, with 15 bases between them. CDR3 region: CASRALGGVEAFF. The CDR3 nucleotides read TGTGCCAGCAGGGCTTTGGGTGGAGTTGAAGCTTTCTTT.

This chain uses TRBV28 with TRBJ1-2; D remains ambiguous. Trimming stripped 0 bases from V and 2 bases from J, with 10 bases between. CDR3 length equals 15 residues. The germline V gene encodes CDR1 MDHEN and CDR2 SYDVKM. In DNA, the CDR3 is TGTGCCAGCAGTTTATGGTCTGGGGAGAACTATGGCTACACCTTC. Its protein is CASSLWSGENYGYTF.